This TCR beta chain was documented in a study of T cell responses to AZD1222 COVID-19 vaccine. The CDR3 is 15 residues long. V lost 5 bases, J lost 8 bases, and 16 bases lay in between. Germline V lookup: CDR1 MNHEY, CDR2 SVGAGI. Assay used: immunoSEQ multiplex PCR; TCRdb lists only in-frame clones, some missing. The table lists about 150,000 clones, roughly 90% of them singletons, with around 3% in the top ten. The source is an adult in good health. The specimen comprised peripheral blood, sampled on day 0 of AZD1222 vaccination. The chain recombines TRBV6-5 with TRBJ1-6; tentatively, D is TRBD1 (6 bases). CDR3 nucleotides: TGTGCCAGCAGTAGGGACATCCTTGAGGATTCACCCCTCCACTTT. The encoded protein is CASSRDILEDSPLHF.